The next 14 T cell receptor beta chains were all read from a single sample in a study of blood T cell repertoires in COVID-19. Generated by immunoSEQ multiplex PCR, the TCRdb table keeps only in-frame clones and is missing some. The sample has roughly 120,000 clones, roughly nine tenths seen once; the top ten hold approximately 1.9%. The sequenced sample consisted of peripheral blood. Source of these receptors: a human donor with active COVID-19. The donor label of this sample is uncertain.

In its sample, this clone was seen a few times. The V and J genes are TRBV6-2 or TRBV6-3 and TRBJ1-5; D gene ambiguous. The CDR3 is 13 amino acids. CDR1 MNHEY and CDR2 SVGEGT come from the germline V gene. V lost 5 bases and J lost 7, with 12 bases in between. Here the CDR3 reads CASSPGFRQPQHF. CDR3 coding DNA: TGTGCCAGCAGTCCCGGGTTCCGGCAGCCCCAGCATTTT.

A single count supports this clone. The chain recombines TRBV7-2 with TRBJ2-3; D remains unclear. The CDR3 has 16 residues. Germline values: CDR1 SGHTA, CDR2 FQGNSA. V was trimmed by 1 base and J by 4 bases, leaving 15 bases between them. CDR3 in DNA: TGTGCCAGCAGCTTAGAATTGTTGGAGAACGCAGATACGCAGTATTTT. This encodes CASSLELLENADTQYF.

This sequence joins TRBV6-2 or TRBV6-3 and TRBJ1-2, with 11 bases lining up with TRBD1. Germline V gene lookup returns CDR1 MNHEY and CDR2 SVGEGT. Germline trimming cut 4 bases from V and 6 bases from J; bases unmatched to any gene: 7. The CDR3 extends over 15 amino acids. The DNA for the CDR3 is TGTGCCAGCAGTTCCTTGGACAGGGGGCTTAATGGCTACACCTTC. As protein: CASSSLDRGLNGYTF.

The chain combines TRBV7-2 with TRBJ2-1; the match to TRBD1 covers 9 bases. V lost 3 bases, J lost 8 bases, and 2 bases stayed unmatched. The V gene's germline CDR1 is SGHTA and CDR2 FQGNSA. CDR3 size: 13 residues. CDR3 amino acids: CASSLGQGHEQFF. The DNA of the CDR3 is TGTGCCAGCAGCTTGGGACAGGGCCATGAGCAGTTCTTC.

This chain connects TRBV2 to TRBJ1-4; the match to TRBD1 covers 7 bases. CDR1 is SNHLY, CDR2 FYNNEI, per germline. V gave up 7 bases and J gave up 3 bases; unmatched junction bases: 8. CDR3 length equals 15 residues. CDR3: CASKRDRGSNEKLFF. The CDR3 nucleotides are TGTGCCAGCAAACGGGACAGAGGATCTAATGAAAAACTGTTTTTT.

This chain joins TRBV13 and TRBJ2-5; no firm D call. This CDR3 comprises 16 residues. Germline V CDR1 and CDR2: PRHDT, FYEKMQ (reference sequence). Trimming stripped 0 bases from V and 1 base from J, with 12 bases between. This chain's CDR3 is CASSLGDLVFQETQYF. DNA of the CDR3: TGTGCCAGCAGCTTAGGAGATCTAGTTTTCCAAGAGACCCAGTACTTC.

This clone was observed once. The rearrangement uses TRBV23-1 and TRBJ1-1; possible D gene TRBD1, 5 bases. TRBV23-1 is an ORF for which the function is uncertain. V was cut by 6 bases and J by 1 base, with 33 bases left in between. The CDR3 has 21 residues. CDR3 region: CASRIQSRPPLAGTPNTEAFF. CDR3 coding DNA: TGCGCCAGCAGAATTCAATCGAGGCCGCCCCTGGCCGGGACTCCGAACACTGAAGCTTTCTTT.

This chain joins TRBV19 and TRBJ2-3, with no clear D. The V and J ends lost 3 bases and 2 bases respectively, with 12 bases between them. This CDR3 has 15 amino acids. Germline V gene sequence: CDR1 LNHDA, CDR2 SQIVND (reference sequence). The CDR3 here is CASSISGWYTDTQYF. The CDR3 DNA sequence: TGTGCCAGTAGTATCAGTGGCTGGTACACAGATACGCAGTATTTT.

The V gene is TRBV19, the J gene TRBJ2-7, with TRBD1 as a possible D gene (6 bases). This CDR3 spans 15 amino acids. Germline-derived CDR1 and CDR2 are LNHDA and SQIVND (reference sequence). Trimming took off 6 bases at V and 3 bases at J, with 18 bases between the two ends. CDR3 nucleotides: TGTGCCAGTAGCCGAAGCCCGACAGGCTACTACGAGCAGTACTTC. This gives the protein CASSRSPTGYYEQYF.

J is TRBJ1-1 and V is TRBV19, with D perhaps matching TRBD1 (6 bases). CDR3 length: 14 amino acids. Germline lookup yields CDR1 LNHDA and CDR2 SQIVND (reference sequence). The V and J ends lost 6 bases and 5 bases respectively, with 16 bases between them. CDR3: CASSPGERATEAFF. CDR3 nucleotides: TGTGCCAGTAGCCCAGGGGAGCGTGCTACTGAAGCTTTCTTT.

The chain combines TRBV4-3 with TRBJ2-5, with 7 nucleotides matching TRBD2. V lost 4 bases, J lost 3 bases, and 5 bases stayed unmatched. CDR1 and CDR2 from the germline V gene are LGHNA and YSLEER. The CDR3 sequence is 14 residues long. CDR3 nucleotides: TGCGCCAGCAGCCCCGGGACTAACGAAGAGACCCAGTACTTC. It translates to CASSPGTNEETQYF.

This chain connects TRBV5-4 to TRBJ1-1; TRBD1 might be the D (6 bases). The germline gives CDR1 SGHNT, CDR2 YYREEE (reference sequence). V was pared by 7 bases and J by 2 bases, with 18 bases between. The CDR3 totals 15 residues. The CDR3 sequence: CASSPPGGQNTEAFF. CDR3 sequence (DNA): TGTGCCAGCTCTCCTCCCGGGGGGCAAAACACTGAAGCTTTCTTT.

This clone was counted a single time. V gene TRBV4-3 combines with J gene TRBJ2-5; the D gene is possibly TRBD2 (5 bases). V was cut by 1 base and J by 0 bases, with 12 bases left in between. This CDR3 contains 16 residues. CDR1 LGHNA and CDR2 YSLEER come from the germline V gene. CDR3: CASSQGLGGYQETQYF. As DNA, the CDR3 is TGCGCCAGCAGCCAAGGGCTCGGAGGCTACCAAGAGACCCAGTACTTC.

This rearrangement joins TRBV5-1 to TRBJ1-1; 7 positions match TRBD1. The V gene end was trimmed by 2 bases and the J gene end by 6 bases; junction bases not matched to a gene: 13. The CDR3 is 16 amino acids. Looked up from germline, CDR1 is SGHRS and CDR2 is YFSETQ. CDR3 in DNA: TGCGCCAGCAGCTTAGACGGTTCAGGGGGAAATTCTGAAGCTTTCTTT. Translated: CASSLDGSGGNSEAFF.